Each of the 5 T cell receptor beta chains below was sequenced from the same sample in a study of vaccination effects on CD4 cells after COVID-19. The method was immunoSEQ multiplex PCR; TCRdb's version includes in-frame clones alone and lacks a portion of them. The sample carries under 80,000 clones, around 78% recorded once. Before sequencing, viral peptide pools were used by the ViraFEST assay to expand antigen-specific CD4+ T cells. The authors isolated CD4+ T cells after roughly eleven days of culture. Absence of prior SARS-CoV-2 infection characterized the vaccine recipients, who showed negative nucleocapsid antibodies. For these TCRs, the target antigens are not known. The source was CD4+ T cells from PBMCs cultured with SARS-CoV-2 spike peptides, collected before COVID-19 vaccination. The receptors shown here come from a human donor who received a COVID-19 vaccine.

The CDR3 nucleotides read TGCGCCAGCAGCGGGACAGGGGGCACTAATGAAAAACTGTTTTTT. It yields the protein CASSGTGGTNEKLFF. The chain recombines TRBV10-2 with TRBJ1-4; 12 bases agree with TRBD1. J gave up 2 bases and V 6 bases, and 1 base lay outside the gene matches. The CDR3 is 15 residues long. CDR1 WSHSY and CDR2 SAAADI come from the germline V gene.

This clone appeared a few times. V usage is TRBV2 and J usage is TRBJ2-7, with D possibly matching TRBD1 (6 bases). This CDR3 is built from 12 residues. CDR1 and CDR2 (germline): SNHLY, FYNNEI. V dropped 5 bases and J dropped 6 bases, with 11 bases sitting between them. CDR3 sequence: CASSFDRSEQYV. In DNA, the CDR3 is TGTGCCAGCAGTTTTGACAGGTCCGAGCAGTACGTC.

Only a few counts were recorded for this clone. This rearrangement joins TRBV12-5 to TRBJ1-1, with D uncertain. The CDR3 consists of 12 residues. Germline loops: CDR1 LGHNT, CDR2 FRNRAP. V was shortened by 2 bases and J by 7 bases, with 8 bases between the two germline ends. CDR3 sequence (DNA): TGTGCTAGTGGTTTGCGCGAGGGTGAAGCTTTCTTT. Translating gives CASGLREGEAFF.

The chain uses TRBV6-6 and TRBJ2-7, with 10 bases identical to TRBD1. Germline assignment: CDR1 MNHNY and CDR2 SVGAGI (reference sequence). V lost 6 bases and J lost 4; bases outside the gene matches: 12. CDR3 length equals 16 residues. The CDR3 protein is CASSEPGQGLFYEQYV. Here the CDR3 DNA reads TGTGCCAGCAGCGAGCCGGGACAGGGGTTGTTTTACGAGCAGTACGTC.

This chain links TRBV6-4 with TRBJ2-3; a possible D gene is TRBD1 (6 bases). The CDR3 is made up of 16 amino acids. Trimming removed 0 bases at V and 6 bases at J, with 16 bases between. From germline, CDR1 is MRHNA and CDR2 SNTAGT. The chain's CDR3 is CASSDSWGTSRDTQYF. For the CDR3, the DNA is TGTGCCAGCAGTGACTCGTGGGGGACAAGTCGGGATACGCAGTATTTT.